This T cell receptor beta chain was profiled in a study of beta chain features in type 1 diabetes. Expressed TCRB transcripts got sequenced, as all isolated RNA was reverse transcribed. Method: immunoSEQ multiplex PCR; TCRdb's copy keeps in-frame clones and lacks some. The repertoire consists of over 700,000 clones, with 15% to 20% occurring once and the leading ten covering 0.02% to 0.025%. Trimming took 8 bases from V and 6 from J; bases not matched to a gene: 15. This CDR3 is built from 17 residues. CDR1 and CDR2 (germline): MDHEN, SYDVKM. All sorted populations exceeded 95% purity. The gene calls are TRBV28 and TRBJ2-5; 13 positions agree with TRBD2. This TCR was recovered from a woman aged 18-30 years in good health. Sample: naive CD4+ T cells from blood. The chain's CDR3 is CASRDEPRTSGRQTQYF. The CDR3 nucleotides are TGTGCCAGCCGCGATGAACCCAGGACTAGCGGGAGACAGACCCAGTACTTC.